This T cell receptor beta chain was observed in a study of post-analysis software for immune sequencing data. Across the study: Relapsing-remitting, secondary progressive and progressive-relapsing forms made up the multiple sclerosis disease courses. Findings and caveats of the study: Among 5 or 6 TRBV segments more frequent in patients than controls were TRBV5-6, TRBV5-1 and TRBV20-1. By F measure, strong co-clustering occurred among samples prepared in the same batch. People with multiple sclerosis had a significantly lower normalized Chao1 diversity than controls did.

V lost 0 bases to trimming and J lost 0 bases, with 13 bases between them. The CDR3 is 17 amino acids. Germline V gene sequence: CDR1 SGHTA, CDR2 FQGNSA. Libraries were made from TCR beta cDNA, and they carried unique molecular identifiers. About 540,000 cDNA molecules were obtained from about 1 to 10 million T cells. TCRdb independently ran MiXCR on the PCR reads; one entry per CDR3 protein. The sample has hundreds of thousands of distinct CDR3 sequences; over 45% are singletons. Notes on this clonotype: Its antigen is as yet unknown.

The rearrangement joins TRBV7-2 to TRBJ2-3; the D is unclear. Specimen: blood. This clonotype was sampled from a girl aged 2 to 9 with multiple sclerosis. The CDR3 loop reads CASSLASSAHSTDTQYF. CDR3 bases: TGTGCCAGCAGCTTAGCATCAAGCGCCCATAGCACAGATACGCAGTATTTT.